This entry describes one TCR beta chain. Its antigen is unidentified. Sequencing used immunoSEQ multiplex PCR; TCRdb keeps in-frame clones, though not all of them. Here the sample spans over 950,000 clones, approximately 77% being singletons. This CDR3 comprises 14 residues. Germline CDR1 and CDR2: MGHRA and YSYEKL. The V segment lost 6 bases and the J segment 2 bases; nucleotides outside the gene matches: 6. This sample was included in a study of shared clonotypes between healthy human individuals. Study conclusions and caveats: Sampling included only blood; tissue repertoires likely differ.

Material for sequencing was memory CD4+ T cells from PBMCs. Subset indicated: CD45RA-negative fraction. This TCR was recovered from a man aged 18 to 29 in good health. Some clones in this sample may be carry-over from other donors' samples. This chain uses TRBV4-1 with TRBJ2-7, with TRBD2 identical over 8 bases. This chain's CDR3 is CASRKGLDAYEQYF. CDR3 coding DNA: TGCGCCAGCAGGAAGGGACTAGATGCCTACGAGCAGTACTTC.